The T cell receptor beta chain under discussion was sequenced for a study of blood T cell repertoires in COVID-19. Study information: Nucleic acid was either cDNA or gDNA, and it came from T cells, B-cell-depleted T cells, or PBMCs.

Clones were read by immunoSEQ multiplex PCR, and TCRdb kept only the in-frame ones, dropping some. The sample holds around 110,000 clones, about 91% seen once. The CDR3 totals 14 residues. The germline gives CDR1 SNHLY, CDR2 FYNNEI. Trimming stripped 4 bases from V and 0 bases from J, with 7 bases between. The chain links TRBV2 to TRBJ2-1, with D tentatively TRBD2 (6 bases). The origin of this receptor is a man aged 50-59 years with active or convalescent COVID-19. The sample was peripheral blood. As DNA, the CDR3 is TGTGCCAGCAGTGGCGGGGACTCCTACAATGAGCAGTTCTTC. The encoded protein is CASSGGDSYNEQFF.